This entry describes one T cell receptor (beta chain). In the study's own analysis: Cell counts per sample came from amplifying reference gene primers. Sequencing was performed with immunoSEQ multiplex PCR; in TCRdb, only in-frame clones are kept and a portion is missing. The V and J calls and the clone size are those of that table, but D and trimming were determined from the DNA. The sample consists of about 60,000 clones, approximately 90% of them appearing once. This sample stems from a study of blood T cell repertoires in COVID-19. Study details: The samples span acute and convalescent COVID-19 from the United States, Italy and Spain. Nucleic acid was either cDNA or gDNA, and it came from T cells, B-cell-depleted T cells, or PBMCs.

The germline CDR1 and CDR2 sequences are MNHEY and SMNVEV (reference sequence). The V and J ends lost 2 bases and 5 bases respectively, with 12 bases between them. The length of the CDR3 is 14 residues. Source material: peripheral blood. The TCR sequence derives from a man aged 55 to 70 with acute or convalescent COVID-19. The J gene is TRBJ1-2, the V gene TRBV27; tentative D call: TRBD1 (5 bases). The DNA of the CDR3 is TGTGCCAGCAGTTTAAAGGGCGGGGGGTATGGCTACACCTTC. This sequence encodes CASSLKGGGYGYTF.